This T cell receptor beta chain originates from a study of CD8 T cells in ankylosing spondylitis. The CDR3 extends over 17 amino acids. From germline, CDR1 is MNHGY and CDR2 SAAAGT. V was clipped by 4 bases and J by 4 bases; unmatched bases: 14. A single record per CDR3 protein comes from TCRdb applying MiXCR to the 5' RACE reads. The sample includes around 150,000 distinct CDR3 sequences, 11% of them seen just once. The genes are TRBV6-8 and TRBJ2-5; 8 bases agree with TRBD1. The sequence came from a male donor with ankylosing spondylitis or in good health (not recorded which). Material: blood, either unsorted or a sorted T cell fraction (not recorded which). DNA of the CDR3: TGTGCCAGCAGTTCCCTTGGGTTGGGCCAGGGGGCAGAGACCCAGTACTTC. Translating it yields CASSSLGLGQGAETQYF.